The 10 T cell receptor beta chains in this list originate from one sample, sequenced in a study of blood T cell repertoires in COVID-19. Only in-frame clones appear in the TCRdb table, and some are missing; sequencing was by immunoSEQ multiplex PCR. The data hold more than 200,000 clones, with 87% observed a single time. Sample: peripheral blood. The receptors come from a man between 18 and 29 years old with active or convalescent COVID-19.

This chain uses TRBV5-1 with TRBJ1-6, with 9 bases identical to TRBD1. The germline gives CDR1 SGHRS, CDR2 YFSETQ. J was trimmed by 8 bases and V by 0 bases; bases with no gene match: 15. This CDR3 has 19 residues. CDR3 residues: CASSLAVDRGDVGDSPLHF. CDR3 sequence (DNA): TGCGCCAGCAGCTTGGCCGTGGACAGGGGAGACGTGGGAGATTCACCCCTCCACTTT.

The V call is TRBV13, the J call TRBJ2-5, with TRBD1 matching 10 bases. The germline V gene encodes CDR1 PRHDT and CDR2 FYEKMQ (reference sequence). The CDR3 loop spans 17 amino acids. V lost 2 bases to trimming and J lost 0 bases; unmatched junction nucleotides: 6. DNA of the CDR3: TGTGCCAGCAGCTTAAACGGACAGGGGGGGTACCAAGAGACCCAGTACTTC. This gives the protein CASSLNGQGGYQETQYF. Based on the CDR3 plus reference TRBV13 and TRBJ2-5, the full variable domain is AAGVIQSPRHLIKEKRETATLKCYPIPRHDTVYWYQQGPGQDPQFLISFYEKMQSDKGSIPDRFSAQQFSDYHSELNMSSLELGDSALYFCASSLNGQGGYQETQYFGPGTRLLVL.

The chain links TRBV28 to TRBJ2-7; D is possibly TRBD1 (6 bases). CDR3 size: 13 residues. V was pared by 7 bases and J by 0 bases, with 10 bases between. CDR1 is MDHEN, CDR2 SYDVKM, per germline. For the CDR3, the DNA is TGTGCCAGCACACCAGGGGTCTCCTACGAGCAGTACTTC. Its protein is CASTPGVSYEQYF.

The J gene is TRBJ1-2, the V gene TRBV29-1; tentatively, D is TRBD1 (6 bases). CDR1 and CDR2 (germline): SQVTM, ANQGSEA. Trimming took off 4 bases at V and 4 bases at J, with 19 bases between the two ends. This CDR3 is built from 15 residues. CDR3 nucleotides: TGCAGCGTTGTGGGGGCAGAGGGGTTCCTCTATGGCTACACCTTC. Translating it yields CSVVGAEGFLYGYTF. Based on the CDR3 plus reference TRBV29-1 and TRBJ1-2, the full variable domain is SAVISQKPSRDICQRGTSLTIQCQVDSQVTMMFWYRQQPGQSLTLIATANQGSEATYESGFVIDKFPISRPNLTFSTLTVSNMSPEDSSIYLCSVVGAEGFLYGYTFGSGTRLTVV.

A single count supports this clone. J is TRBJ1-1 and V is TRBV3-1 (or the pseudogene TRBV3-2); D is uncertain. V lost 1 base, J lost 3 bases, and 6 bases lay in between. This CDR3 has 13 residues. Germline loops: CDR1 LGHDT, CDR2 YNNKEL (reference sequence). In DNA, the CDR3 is TGTGCCAGCAGCCAAGCGTCGTACACTGAAGCTTTCTTT. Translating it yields CASSQASYTEAFF.

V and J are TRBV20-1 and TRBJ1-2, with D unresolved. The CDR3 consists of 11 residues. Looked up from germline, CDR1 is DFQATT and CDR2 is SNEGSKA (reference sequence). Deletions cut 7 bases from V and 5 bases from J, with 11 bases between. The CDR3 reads CSVPGIYGYTF. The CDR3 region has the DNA TGCAGTGTGCCGGGGATATATGGCTACACCTTC.

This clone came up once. CDR3 DNA sequence: TGTGCCAGCAGCCCCCAGGCCGGGAGGGGGGAGACCCAGTACTTC. Its translation: CASSPQAGRGETQYF. The chain recombines TRBV7-9 with TRBJ2-5, with TRBD2 matching 8 bases. The V and J ends lost 5 bases and 5 bases, in that order; junction bases with no gene match: 10. The CDR3 totals 15 residues. CDR1 and CDR2 (germline): SEHNR, FQNEAQ (reference sequence).

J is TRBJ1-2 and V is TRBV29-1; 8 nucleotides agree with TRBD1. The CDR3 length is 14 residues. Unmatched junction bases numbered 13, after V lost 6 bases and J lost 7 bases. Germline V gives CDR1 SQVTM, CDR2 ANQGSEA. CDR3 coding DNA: TGCAGCGTCCCGGGGCCAGGGGGCTTTCGTGGCTACACCTTC. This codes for CSVPGPGGFRGYTF. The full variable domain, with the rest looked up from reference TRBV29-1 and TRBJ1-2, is SAVISQKPSRDICQRGTSLTIQCQVDSQVTMMFWYRQQPGQSLTLIATANQGSEATYESGFVIDKFPISRPNLTFSTLTVSNMSPEDSSIYLCSVPGPGGFRGYTFGSGTRLTVV.

CDR3 protein: CASRLAGGTGELFF. The CDR3 region has the DNA TGTGCCAGCAGACTAGCGGGGGGGACCGGGGAGCTGTTTTTT. V and J are TRBV6-5 and TRBJ2-2, with TRBD2 matching 13 bases. V was pared by 6 bases and J by 5 bases, with 0 bases of the junction left unmatched. The germline gives CDR1 MNHEY, CDR2 SVGAGI. This CDR3 spans 14 amino acids.

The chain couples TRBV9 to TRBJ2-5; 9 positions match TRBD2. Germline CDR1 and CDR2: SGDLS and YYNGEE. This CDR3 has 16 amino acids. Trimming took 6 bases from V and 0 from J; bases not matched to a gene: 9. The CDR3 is CASTPGLAPNQETQYF. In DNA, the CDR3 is TGTGCCAGCACCCCCGGACTAGCGCCGAACCAAGAGACCCAGTACTTC.